Below, 32 T cell receptor beta chains from the same sample are listed, as sequenced in a study of blood T cell repertoires in COVID-19. Produced via immunoSEQ multiplex PCR; TCRdb's table is partial and in-frame only. Of approximately 100,000 clones in the sample, around 90% were seen once. The sequenced sample was peripheral blood. Receptors were obtained from a man between 65 and 80 years old with acute or convalescent COVID-19.

The genes are TRBV13 and TRBJ1-4; unclear D gene. CDR3 length equals 13 residues. Germline values: CDR1 PRHDT, CDR2 FYEKMQ (reference sequence). The germline V and J ends were trimmed by 6 bases and 4 bases, with 9 bases remaining between them. The CDR3 loop is CASRGGSNEKLFF. In nucleotides, the CDR3 is TGTGCCAGCAGGGGAGGGAGTAATGAAAAACTGTTTTTT.

The CDR3 is CASGLGLGRQPQHF. DNA for the CDR3: TGTGCTAGTGGGCTCGGACTTGGTCGTCAGCCCCAGCATTTT. The chain links TRBV12-5 to TRBJ1-5; no clear D. Trimming removed 6 bases at V and 6 bases at J, with 15 bases between. This CDR3 has 14 residues. Per the germline V gene, CDR1 is LGHNT and CDR2 is FRNRAP.

The chain carries TRBV18 and TRBJ1-1; 8 nucleotides align to TRBD1. Germline lookup yields CDR1 KGHSH and CDR2 LQKENI. The CDR3 is 15 amino acids. Trimming cost V 0 bases and J 1 base; bases outside gene matches: 1. CDR3 in amino acids: CASSPPTGANTEAFF. DNA for the CDR3: TGTGCCAGCTCACCACCGACAGGGGCGAACACTGAAGCTTTCTTT.

The chain employs TRBV6-2 or TRBV6-3 and TRBJ2-7, with 14 bases identical to TRBD2. Trimming at V came to 2 bases and at J to 3 bases, leaving 6 bases not matched to a gene. The V gene's germline CDR1 is MNHEY and CDR2 SVGEGT. The CDR3 covers 17 residues. CDR3: CASSYDGTSGSIYEQYF. In DNA, the CDR3 is TGTGCCAGCAGTTACGACGGGACTAGCGGGAGTATCTACGAGCAGTACTTC.

The chain combines TRBV10-2 with TRBJ2-7, with 14 bases matching TRBD2. Losses at the gene ends were 5 bases for V and 2 bases for J; bases not matched to a gene: 5. CDR1 WSHSY and CDR2 SAAADI come from the germline V gene. The CDR3 is 16 residues long. The CDR3 sequence is CASSTGTSGRAYEQYF. CDR3 DNA: TGCGCCAGCAGTACCGGGACTAGCGGGAGAGCCTACGAGCAGTACTTC.

The chain is built from TRBV29-1 and TRBJ2-3; TRBD1 might be the D (6 bases). The CDR3 consists of 13 residues. Germline V gene sequence: CDR1 SQVTM, CDR2 ANQGSEA. Trimming removed 4 bases from V and 2 bases from J, with 10 bases in between. The CDR3 spells CSVARGFTDTQYF. CDR3 nucleotides: TGCAGCGTTGCCAGGGGCTTCACAGATACGCAGTATTTT.

The chain has TRBV6-6 and TRBJ1-1; tentative D call: TRBD1 (6 bases). The V end lost 3 bases, the J end lost 2 bases, and 13 bases lay between the germline ends. CDR3 length: 15 amino acids. The germline gives CDR1 MNHNY, CDR2 SVGAGI (reference sequence). The CDR3 protein is CASSYSGTTNTEAFF. DNA of the CDR3: TGTGCCAGCAGTTATAGCGGGACAACCAACACTGAAGCTTTCTTT.

This clone was recorded a few times. The chain couples TRBV9 to TRBJ2-3; D uncertain. V lost 5 bases and J lost 3, with 7 bases in between. The CDR3 has 12 residues. The germline V gene encodes CDR1 SGDLS and CDR2 YYNGEE. The CDR3 nucleotides read TGTGCCAGCAGTGACACGACAGATACGCAGTATTTT. As protein: CASSDTTDTQYF.

The V gene is TRBV5-6, the J gene TRBJ2-1; tentative D call: TRBD1 (5 bases). The CDR3 spans 11 residues. Trimming took off 4 bases at V and 9 bases at J, with 8 bases between the two ends. Germline CDR1 reads SGHDT; CDR2 reads YYEEEE. The CDR3: CASSIRGEQFF. The CDR3 DNA reads as TGTGCCAGCAGCATAAGGGGTGAGCAGTTCTTC.

The V gene is TRBV6-5, the J gene TRBJ1-2; maybe TRBD1 (5 bases). V lost 7 bases, J lost 5 bases, and 11 bases lay in between. The CDR3 totals 12 residues. Germline values: CDR1 MNHEY, CDR2 SVGAGI. CDR3 residues: CASIGAEYGYTF. The DNA of the CDR3 is TGTGCCAGCATAGGGGCGGAGTATGGCTACACCTTC.

The V gene is TRBV3-1 (or the pseudogene TRBV3-2), the J gene TRBJ2-3, with 14 bases aligning to TRBD2. Germline assignment: CDR1 LGHDT and CDR2 YNNKEL (reference sequence). The CDR3 covers 16 residues. Germline trimming cut 1 base from V and 7 bases from J; bases unmatched to any gene: 4. For the CDR3, the DNA is TGTGCCAGCAGCCAAGGACTAGCGGGGGGGGCGCATACGCAGTATTTT. Amino acid sequence: CASSQGLAGGAHTQYF.

The chain is built from TRBV2 and TRBJ2-7; D is possibly TRBD2 (6 bases). The CDR3 contains 14 residues. Deletions cut 7 bases from V and 3 bases from J, with 16 bases between. Germline loops: CDR1 SNHLY, CDR2 FYNNEI. The CDR3 is CASNSGSPLYEQYF. CDR3 DNA: TGTGCCAGCAACTCCGGGAGTCCCCTCTACGAGCAGTACTTC. Filled out from reference TRBV2 and TRBJ2-7, the complete variable domain reads EPEVTQTPSHQVTQMGQEVILRCVPISNHLYFYWYRQILGQKVEFLVSFYNNEISEKSEIFDDQFSVERPDGSNFTLKIRSTKLEDSAMYFCASNSGSPLYEQYFGPGTRLTVT.

This rearrangement joins TRBV19 to TRBJ2-7; 8 bases align to TRBD1. J lost 2 bases, V lost 1 base, and 13 bases had no gene match. CDR3 length: 18 residues. Germline V gives CDR1 LNHDA, CDR2 SQIVND (reference sequence). CDR3 sequence reads: CASSIAYGTGVSTYEQYF. In DNA form, the CDR3 reads TGTGCCAGTAGTATAGCCTACGGGACAGGCGTGTCCACCTACGAGCAGTACTTC.

The chain recombines TRBV2 with TRBJ1-1; a possible D gene is TRBD1 (5 bases). This CDR3 spans 15 amino acids. Germline V gene sequence: CDR1 SNHLY, CDR2 FYNNEI. Trimming left V 5 bases short and J 4 bases short, with 17 bases between. The CDR3 region is CASSHPGRASTEAFF. DNA for the CDR3: TGTGCCAGCAGTCATCCAGGCAGGGCAAGCACTGAAGCTTTCTTT.

The chain combines TRBV7-9 with TRBJ2-7; 7 nucleotides match TRBD2. V gave up 5 bases and J gave up 4 bases; unmatched junction bases: 14. The CDR3 sequence is 16 residues long. Germline loops: CDR1 SEHNR, CDR2 FQNEAQ (reference sequence). In DNA form, the CDR3 reads TGTGCCAGCAGCCCCCTAGCGGAGGTCCTAGCGTACGAGCAGTACTTC. It codes for CASSPLAEVLAYEQYF. The full variable domain, its missing parts supplied by reference TRBV7-9 and TRBJ2-7, is DTGVSQNPRHKITKRGQNVTFRCDPISEHNRLYWYRQTLGQGPEFLTYFQNEAQLEKSRLLSDRFSAERPKGSFSTLEIQRTEQGDSAMYLCASSPLAEVLAYEQYFGPGTRLTVT.

The chain is built from TRBV6-5 and TRBJ1-5, with D perhaps TRBD1 (6 bases). V was shortened by 2 bases and J by 4 bases, with 12 bases between the two germline ends. Per the germline V gene, CDR1 is MNHEY and CDR2 is SVGAGI. The CDR3 spans 15 residues. The CDR3 nucleotides are TGTGCCAGCAGTTACGACAGGACGATAAATCAGCCCCAGCATTTT. Its protein is CASSYDRTINQPQHF.

V gene TRBV18 combines with J gene TRBJ1-3, with D uncertain. Germline CDR1 reads KGHSH; CDR2 reads LQKENI. Trimming shortened V by 3 bases and J by 0 bases, and 15 bases separated the two germline ends. The length of the CDR3 is 17 residues. The CDR3 nucleotides are TGTGCCAGCTCACCGTACAGCTCCGGAACCTCTGGAAACACCATATATTTT. Amino acid sequence: CASSPYSSGTSGNTIYF.

A single count supports this clone. The chain combines TRBV12-3 or TRBV12-4 with TRBJ1-1; D is unresolved. The CDR3 runs to 12 residues. The V end lost 3 bases, the J end lost 6 bases, and 8 bases lay between the germline ends. DNA for the CDR3: TGTGCCAGCAGTTTTGCAGGCGCTGAAGCTTTCTTT. It yields the protein CASSFAGAEAFF.

DNA of the CDR3: TGCGCCAGCAGTGATGGACAGGGGACGGGCTACACCTTC. It encodes CASSDGQGTGYTF. The V call is TRBV10-1, the J call TRBJ1-2; the match to TRBD1 covers 9 bases. Trimming at V came to 3 bases and at J to 8 bases, leaving 4 bases not matched to a gene. This CDR3 is 13 amino acids long. Germline CDR1 is WNHNN and CDR2 is SYGVQD (reference sequence).

This chain joins TRBV11-2 and TRBJ2-5; the D gene is possibly TRBD2 (5 bases). Between the trimmed V and J ends, which lost 3 bases and 4 bases, there was a span of 12 bases. Germline V lookup: CDR1 SGHAT, CDR2 FQNNGV. The CDR3 is 14 residues long. The CDR3 nucleotides are TGTGCCAGCAGCTTGGGCGTCACTAGAGAGACCCAGTACTTC. Protein sequence: CASSLGVTRETQYF.

The chain combines TRBV28 with TRBJ1-5; D uncertain. Deletions cut 2 bases from V and 8 bases from J, with 10 bases between. CDR1 and CDR2 (germline): MDHEN, SYDVKM. The CDR3 runs 13 residues. The CDR3 loop reads CASSLTGVKPQHF. CDR3 coding DNA: TGTGCCAGCAGTTTAACCGGGGTCAAGCCCCAGCATTTT.

Here the CDR3 DNA reads TGTGCCAGCAGCTCTACCGGCCACGGGACAGGGCCCTACAATGAGCAGTTCTTC. Protein: CASSSTGHGTGPYNEQFF. The rearrangement links TRBV7-9 to TRBJ2-1; 9 bases map to TRBD1. This CDR3 has 18 residues. Trimming removed 4 bases from V and 2 bases from J; junction bases left unmatched: 12. The germline CDR1 and CDR2 sequences are SEHNR and FQNEAQ (reference sequence).

This rearrangement joins TRBV7-2 to TRBJ2-4, with 7 bases aligning to TRBD1. The CDR3 runs to 11 residues. With 5 bases clipped from V and 13 bases from J, the junction kept 5 bases outside the gene matches. Germline V gives CDR1 SGHTA, CDR2 FQGNSA. The CDR3 nucleotides read TGTGCCAGCAGCCAGGGGGACAAACAGTACTTC. Protein: CASSQGDKQYF.

The rearrangement links TRBV28 to TRBJ2-1, with TRBD2 matching 13 bases. CDR1 MDHEN and CDR2 SYDVKM come from the germline V gene. J lost 10 bases, V lost 5 bases, and 8 bases had no gene match. CDR3 size: 15 residues. CDR3 residues: CASSERTSGSREQFF. The CDR3 DNA is TGTGCCAGCAGTGAGCGGACTAGCGGGAGCCGGGAGCAGTTCTTC.

This clone was recorded a few times. V gene TRBV11-1 combines with J gene TRBJ2-2, with 8 bases aligning to TRBD2. Germline V gene sequence: CDR1 SGHAT, CDR2 FQDESV (reference sequence). The CDR3 runs 16 residues. J was trimmed by 6 bases and V by 5 bases; bases with no gene match: 11. The chain's CDR3 is CASSHPREGKAGELFF. CDR3 nucleotides: TGTGCCAGCAGCCACCCCCGGGAGGGGAAGGCCGGGGAGCTGTTTTTT.

The gene calls are TRBV21-1 and TRBJ1-2. TRBV21-1 constitutes a pseudogene. CDR3 length: 17 amino acids. CDR3: CASSGPGLPTPRYGYTF. CDR3 DNA sequence: TGTGCCAGCAGCGGGCCGGGACTCCCTACGCCCCGCTATGGCTACACCTTC.

The chain is built from TRBV6-6 and TRBJ2-7; tentative D call: TRBD2 (5 bases). Trimming shortened V by 2 bases and J by 0 bases, and 5 bases separated the two germline ends. The germline CDR1 and CDR2 sequences are MNHNY and SVGAGI (reference sequence). CDR3 length equals 13 residues. As DNA, the CDR3 is TGTGCCAGCAGTTACGGAGGCTCCTACGAGCAGTACTTC. It encodes CASSYGGSYEQYF.

The chain is built from TRBV7-6 and TRBJ1-1; tentative D call: TRBD1 (6 bases). The length of the CDR3 is 20 residues. V lost 5 bases and J 0 bases, leaving 28 bases between the germline ends. CDR1 and CDR2 (germline): SGHVS, FNYEAQ. The CDR3 loop reads CASSPTRWGESDRMNTEAFF. CDR3 sequence (DNA): TGTGCCAGCAGCCCTACCCGTTGGGGAGAGTCGGACAGAATGAACACTGAAGCTTTCTTT.

The chain joins TRBV18 to TRBJ1-1; no reliable D call. Germline V lookup: CDR1 KGHSH, CDR2 LQKENI. This CDR3 is 13 amino acids long. V shed 1 base and J shed 4 bases, with 7 bases lying between them. The DNA for the CDR3 is TGTGCCAGCTCACCACGGCAGGTCACTGAAGCTTTCTTT. It encodes CASSPRQVTEAFF.

The chain couples TRBV14 to TRBJ2-3, with TRBD2 matching over 12 bases. The CDR3 has 15 residues. Germline lookup yields CDR1 SGHDN and CDR2 FVKESK. J gave up 1 base and V 4 bases, and 0 bases lay outside the gene matches. For the CDR3, the DNA is TGTGCCAGCAGCCGGACTAGCGGGGGCACAGATACGCAGTATTTT. Translated, it gives CASSRTSGGTDTQYF.

The CDR3 reads CASSLGQGTLGAFF. Here the CDR3 DNA reads TGTGCCAGCAGCTTGGGACAGGGAACTTTGGGAGCTTTCTTT. The V call is TRBV5-6, the J call TRBJ1-1; 7 bases are a match to TRBD1. The ends lost 0 bases at V and 10 bases at J; junction bases unmatched: 9. Germline V gene data show CDR1 as SGHDT and CDR2 as YYEEEE. The CDR3 spans 14 residues.

This rearrangement joins TRBV9 to TRBJ2-1, with 8 bases lining up with TRBD2. With V trimmed by 3 bases and J by 10 bases, 6 bases remained unmatched. Per the germline V gene, CDR1 is SGDLS and CDR2 is YYNGEE. The length of the CDR3 is 13 residues. The DNA for the CDR3 is TGTGCCAGCAGCGAGAGCGGGAGCCGGGAGCAGTTCTTC. Translating it yields CASSESGSREQFF.